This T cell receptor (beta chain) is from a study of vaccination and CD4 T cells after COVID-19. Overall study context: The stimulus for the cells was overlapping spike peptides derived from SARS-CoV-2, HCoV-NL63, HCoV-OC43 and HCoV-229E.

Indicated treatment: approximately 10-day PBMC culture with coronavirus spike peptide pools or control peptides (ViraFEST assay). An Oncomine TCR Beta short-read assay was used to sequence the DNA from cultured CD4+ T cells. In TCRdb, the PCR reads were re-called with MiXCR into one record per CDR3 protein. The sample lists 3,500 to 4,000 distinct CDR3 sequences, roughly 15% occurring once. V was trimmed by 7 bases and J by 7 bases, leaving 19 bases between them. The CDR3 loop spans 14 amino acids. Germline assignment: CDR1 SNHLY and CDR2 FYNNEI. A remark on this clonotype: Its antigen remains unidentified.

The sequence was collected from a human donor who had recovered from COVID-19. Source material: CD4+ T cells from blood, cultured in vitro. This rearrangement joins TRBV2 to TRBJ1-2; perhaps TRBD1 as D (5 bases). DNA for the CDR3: TGTGCCAGCATAGACAGCCCGCAAATCCGTGGCTACACCTTC. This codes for CASIDSPQIRGYTF.